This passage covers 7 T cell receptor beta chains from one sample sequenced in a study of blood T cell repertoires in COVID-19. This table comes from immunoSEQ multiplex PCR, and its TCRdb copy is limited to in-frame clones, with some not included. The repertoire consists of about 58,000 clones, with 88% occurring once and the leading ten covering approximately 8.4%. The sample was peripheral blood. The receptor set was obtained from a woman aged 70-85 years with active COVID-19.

CDR3 nucleotides: TGTGCCAGCTCATTTGAGACTGAAGCTTTCTTT. Encoded protein: CASSFETEAFF. The gene calls are TRBV18 and TRBJ1-1; D is undetermined. Germline-derived CDR1 and CDR2 are KGHSH and LQKENI. CDR3 length equals 11 residues. V was pared by 5 bases and J by 5 bases, with 6 bases between.

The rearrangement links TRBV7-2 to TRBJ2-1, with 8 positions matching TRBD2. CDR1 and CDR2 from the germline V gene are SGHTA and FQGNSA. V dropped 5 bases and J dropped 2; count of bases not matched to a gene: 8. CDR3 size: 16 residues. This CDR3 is CASSPSTSGTYNEQFF. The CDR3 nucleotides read TGTGCCAGCAGCCCAAGCACTAGCGGAACCTACAATGAGCAGTTCTTC.

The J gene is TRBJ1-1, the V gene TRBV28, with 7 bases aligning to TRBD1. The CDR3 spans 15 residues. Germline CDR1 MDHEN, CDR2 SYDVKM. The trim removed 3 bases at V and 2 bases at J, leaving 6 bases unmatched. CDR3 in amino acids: CASSLTGTANTEAFF. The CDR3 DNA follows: TGTGCCAGCAGTTTGACCGGGACAGCCAACACTGAAGCTTTCTTT. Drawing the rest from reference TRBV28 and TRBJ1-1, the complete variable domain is DVKVTQSSRYLVKRTGEKVFLECVQDMDHENMFWYRQDPGLGLRLIYFSYDVKMKEKGDIPEGYSVSREKKERFSLILESASTNQTSMYLCASSLTGTANTEAFFGQGTRLTVV.

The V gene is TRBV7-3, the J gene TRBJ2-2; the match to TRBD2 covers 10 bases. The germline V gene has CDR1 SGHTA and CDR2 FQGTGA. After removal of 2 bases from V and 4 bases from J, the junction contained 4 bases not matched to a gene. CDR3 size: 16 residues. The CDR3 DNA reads TGTGCCAGCAGCTTACTAGCGGGAGCAGGCACCGGGGAGCTGTTTTTT. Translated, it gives CASSLLAGAGTGELFF.

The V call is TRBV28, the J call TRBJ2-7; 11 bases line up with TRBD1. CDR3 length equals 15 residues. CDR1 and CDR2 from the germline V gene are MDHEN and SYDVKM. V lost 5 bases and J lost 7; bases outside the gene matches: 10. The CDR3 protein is CASSPPGTGGYEQYF. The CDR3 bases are TGTGCCAGCAGTCCACCCGGGACAGGGGGATATGAGCAGTACTTC.

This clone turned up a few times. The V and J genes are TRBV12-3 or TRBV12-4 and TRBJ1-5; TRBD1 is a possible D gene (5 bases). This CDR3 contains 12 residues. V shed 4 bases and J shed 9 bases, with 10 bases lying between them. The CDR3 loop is CASSSGRRPQHF. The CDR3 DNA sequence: TGTGCCAGCAGTTCAGGGCGTCGGCCCCAGCATTTT.

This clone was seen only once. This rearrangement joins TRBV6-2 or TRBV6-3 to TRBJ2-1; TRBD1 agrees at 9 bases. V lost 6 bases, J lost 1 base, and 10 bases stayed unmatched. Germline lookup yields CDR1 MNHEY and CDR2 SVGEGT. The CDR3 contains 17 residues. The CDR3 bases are TGTGCCAGCAGCCCTCTCCGGACAGGGGTATCCTACAATGAGCAGTTCTTC. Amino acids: CASSPLRTGVSYNEQFF.